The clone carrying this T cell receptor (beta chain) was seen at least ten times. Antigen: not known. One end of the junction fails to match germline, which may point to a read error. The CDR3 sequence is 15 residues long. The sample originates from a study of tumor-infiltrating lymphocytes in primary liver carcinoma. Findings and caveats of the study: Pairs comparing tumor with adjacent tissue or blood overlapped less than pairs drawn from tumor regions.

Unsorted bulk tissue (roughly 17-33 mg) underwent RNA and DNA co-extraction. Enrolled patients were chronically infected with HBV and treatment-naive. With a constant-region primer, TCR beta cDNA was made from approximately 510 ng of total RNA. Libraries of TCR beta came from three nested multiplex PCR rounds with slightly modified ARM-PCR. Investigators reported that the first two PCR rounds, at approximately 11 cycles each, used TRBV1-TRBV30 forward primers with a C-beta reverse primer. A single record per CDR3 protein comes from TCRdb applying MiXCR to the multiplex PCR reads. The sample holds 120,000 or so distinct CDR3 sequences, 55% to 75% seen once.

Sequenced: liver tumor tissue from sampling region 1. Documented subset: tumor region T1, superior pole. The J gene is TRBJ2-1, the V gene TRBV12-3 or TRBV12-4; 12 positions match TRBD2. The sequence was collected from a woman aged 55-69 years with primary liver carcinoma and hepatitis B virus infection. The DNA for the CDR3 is TGTGCCAGCAGTCTAGCGGGAGGGTCCCGGGATGAGCAGTTCTTC. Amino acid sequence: CASSLAGGSRDEQFF.